Sequencing of this T cell receptor (beta chain) was carried out in a study of blood T cell repertoires in COVID-19. For the study at large: The study drew acute and convalescent COVID-19 samples from the United States, Italy and Spain.

Assay used: immunoSEQ multiplex PCR; TCRdb lists only in-frame clones, some missing. Of around 140,000 clones in the sample, roughly 86% were seen once. Germline V gene data show CDR1 as LGHNA and CDR2 as YNFKEQ. Trimming removed 0 bases from V and 3 bases from J; junction bases left unmatched: 1. This CDR3 is 15 amino acids long. The sequence derives from a woman in her 70s with COVID-19, enrolled during active disease. The chain joins TRBV4-2 to TRBJ2-1; the match to TRBD2 covers 8 bases. Sample: peripheral blood. CDR3 sequence reads: CASSQDLAGYNEQFF. The DNA for the CDR3 is TGTGCCAGCAGCCAAGACCTAGCGGGCTACAATGAGCAGTTCTTC.